This T cell receptor beta chain emerged from a study of shared clonotypes between healthy human individuals. Study details: The people who gave samples were a couple of women and a few men aged 18 to 49. Broader study findings: Richness estimates generally favored naive over memory subsets. Shared across a few donors were 5% to 6% of the naive CD4 clonotypes.

Profiling relied on immunoSEQ multiplex PCR, and the TCRdb table lists in-frame clones only, not all of them. The table has 650,000 to 800,000 clones, about 92% seen once. Naive CD8 populations comprised CD45RO-negative cells positively selected for CCR7, excluding terminally differentiated effector memory CD45RA+ cells. About this clone itself: Its target is unknown.

This TCR was sampled from a man under 40 in good health. The sample comprised naive CD8+ T cells sorted from blood.

Here the CDR3 DNA reads TGTGCCAGCAGCCCGGATGTATCTTTCGGAAACAATGAGCAGTTCTTC. Amino acids: CASSPDVSFGNNEQFF. The chain joins TRBV5-4 to TRBJ2-1; D is undetermined. With 4 bases removed from V and 5 bases from J, the gap between germline ends came to 19 bases. Germline-derived CDR1 and CDR2 are SGHNT and YYREEE (reference sequence). The CDR3 is 16 residues long.